The 23 T cell receptor beta chains below all came from one sample that was sequenced in a study of beta chain features in type 1 diabetes. Findings and limits, study-wide: Shorter TCRB CDR3s, moderately but significantly so, were found in Type 1 diabetes patients in all four CD4+ subsets.

Their recognized antigens are unknown. The isolated RNA, all of it, was reverse transcribed, so expressed TCRB transcripts were what got sequenced. The repertoire was sequenced with immunoSEQ multiplex PCR; TCRdb's copy has only in-frame clones and lacks some. This sample has hundreds of thousands of clones; more than 13% occur once, and the top ten carry just under 0.04%. Sequencing input: naive CD4+ T cells from blood. These receptors originate from a young man with type 1 diabetes.

The chain has TRBV5-4 and TRBJ2-7, with D unclear. Deletions cut 5 bases from V and 7 bases from J, with 10 bases between. Germline CDR1 reads SGHNT; CDR2 reads YYREEE (reference sequence). The CDR3 sequence is 11 residues long. CDR3 bases: TGTGCCAGCAGTCTCCATGAGGAGCAGTACTTC. Residues: CASSLHEEQYF.

The chain couples TRBV6-5 to TRBJ2-7; possibly TRBD2 for D (6 bases). Trimming shortened V by 0 bases and J by 6 bases, and 15 bases separated the two germline ends. Germline CDR1 reads MNHEY; CDR2 reads SVGAGI. The CDR3 is 15 amino acids. CDR3 bases: TGTGCCAGCAGTTACTCGAGGAGGGCTTGGTCCGAGCAGTACTTC. Its translation: CASSYSRRAWSEQYF.

This clone was counted a few times. V gene TRBV11-2 combines with J gene TRBJ2-1, with a weak D call TRBD2 (5 bases). The V gene's germline CDR1 is SGHAT and CDR2 FQNNGV. This CDR3 has 11 amino acids. V shed 6 bases and J shed 7 bases, with 7 bases lying between them. The CDR3 loop reads CASRRANEQFF. The CDR3 DNA reads TGTGCCAGCAGGAGGGCGAATGAGCAGTTCTTC.

The chain uses TRBV5-4 and TRBJ2-2; D unclear. The CDR3 runs 18 residues. The germline CDR1 and CDR2 sequences are SGHNT and YYREEE (reference sequence). Between the trimmed V and J ends, which lost 0 bases and 3 bases, there was a span of 18 bases. The CDR3 sequence: CASSLEVPWESDTGELFF. The CDR3 nucleotides read TGTGCCAGCAGCTTGGAGGTTCCGTGGGAATCGGACACCGGGGAGCTGTTTTTT.

This chain joins TRBV4-3 and TRBJ1-6; possibly TRBD1 for D (6 bases). Germline V gene sequence: CDR1 LGHNA, CDR2 YSLEER. CDR3 length: 15 amino acids. Trimming left V 0 bases short and J 8 bases short, with 11 bases between. The CDR3 here is CASSQDRPGDSPLHF. CDR3 bases: TGCGCCAGCAGCCAAGATCGTCCAGGGGATTCACCCCTCCACTTT.

This clone was detected a few times. The V gene is TRBV4-2, the J gene TRBJ2-7; 9 bases fit TRBD2. The junction had 10 bases not matched to a gene; V was cut back by 1 base and J by 6 bases. The CDR3 loop spans 16 amino acids. Germline assignment: CDR1 LGHNA and CDR2 YNFKEQ. This chain's CDR3 is CASSQAAGGPLGEQYF. Written as DNA, the CDR3 is TGTGCCAGCAGCCAAGCGGCGGGAGGGCCTCTAGGCGAGCAGTACTTC.

This chain connects TRBV5-1 to TRBJ2-1, with TRBD1 identical over 10 bases. The CDR3 covers 16 residues. Germline V CDR1 and CDR2: SGHRS, YFSETQ. V dropped 1 base and J dropped 5; count of bases not matched to a gene: 6. The CDR3 DNA reads TGCGCCAGCAGCTTGATGGCCGGGACAGGGGACAATGAGCAGTTCTTC. Protein: CASSLMAGTGDNEQFF.

The genes are TRBV5-1 and TRBJ2-1, with D possibly being TRBD1 or TRBD2 (5 bases each). Between the trimmed V and J ends, which lost 3 bases and 10 bases, there was a span of 17 bases. Germline loops: CDR1 SGHRS, CDR2 YFSETQ. The CDR3 extends over 14 amino acids. The CDR3 DNA reads as TGCGCCAGCAGCTCCGGGACCGCCCGTGGGGAGCAGTTCTTC. It codes for CASSSGTARGEQFF.

This clone was observed a few times. The chain recombines TRBV15 with TRBJ2-7; D is ambiguous. Germline lookup yields CDR1 LNHNV and CDR2 YYDKDF (reference sequence). The CDR3 loop spans 15 amino acids. V lost 1 base and J lost 4, with 14 bases in between. In nucleotides, the CDR3 is TGTGCCACCAGCAGAGTGGGGAATAACATGTACGAGCAGTACTTC. It specifies CATSRVGNNMYEQYF. Full variable domain (remainder filled in from reference TRBV15 and TRBJ2-7): DAMVIQNPRYQVTQFGKPVTLSCSQTLNHNVMYWYQQKSSQAPKLLFHYYDKDFNNEADTPDNFQSRRPNTSFCFLDIRSPGLGDTAMYLCATSRVGNNMYEQYFGPGTRLTVT.

This clone was seen more than once but under ten times. The rearrangement links TRBV29-1 to TRBJ2-7; TRBD1 matches 7 bases. The length of the CDR3 is 15 residues. Germline lookup yields CDR1 SQVTM and CDR2 ANQGSEA. V lost 2 bases and J lost 0; bases outside the gene matches: 7. CDR3 sequence: CSVETSGQSSYEQYF. The CDR3 DNA follows: TGCAGCGTTGAAACCTCGGGACAGAGCTCCTACGAGCAGTACTTC.

This clone was found a few times. The chain couples TRBV7-2 to TRBJ2-3; no firm D call. Germline V gives CDR1 SGHTA, CDR2 FQGNSA. The CDR3 runs to 13 residues. V lost 5 bases and J 2 bases, leaving 8 bases between the germline ends. CDR3 residues: CASSLVHTDTQYF. CDR3 DNA: TGTGCCAGCAGCCTTGTTCACACAGATACGCAGTATTTT.

This clone was seen a handful of times. The gene calls are TRBV10-3 and TRBJ2-6, with D perhaps TRBD1 (6 bases). The CDR3 is 17 residues long. Germline assignment: CDR1 ENHRY and CDR2 SYGVKD. V lost 1 base, J lost 4 bases, and 14 bases lay in between. CDR3 nucleotides: TGTGCCATCAGTGAGTTGCGAACAGGGTCGGGGGCCAACGTCCTGACTTTC. Residues: CAISELRTGSGANVLTF.

This clone has just a few counts. This sequence joins TRBV30 and TRBJ1-1; D gene uncertain. This CDR3 spans 14 amino acids. Looked up from germline, CDR1 is GTSNPN and CDR2 is SVGIG (reference sequence). The CDR3: CAFDRNGRNTEAFF. The DNA for the CDR3 is TGTGCTTTTGATCGTAATGGTCGGAACACTGAAGCTTTCTTT.

The chain combines TRBV15 with TRBJ2-3; 11 positions match TRBD1. V lost 1 base and J lost 4; bases outside the gene matches: 10. Germline values: CDR1 LNHNV, CDR2 YYDKDF (reference sequence). The CDR3 spans 18 residues. CDR3 residues: CATSRGGQGAHSSDTQYF. The CDR3 nucleotides read TGTGCCACCAGCAGAGGTGGACAGGGGGCGCACAGCTCAGATACGCAGTATTTT.

Here the CDR3 reads CASSSRHATNEKLFF. The CDR3 bases are TGTGCCAGCAGTTCTCGACATGCAACTAATGAAAAACTGTTTTTT. V and J are TRBV7-2 and TRBJ1-4; D is unclear. V shed 6 bases and J shed 0 bases, with 11 bases lying between them. In germline, CDR1 is SGHTA, CDR2 FQGNSA. CDR3 length: 15 amino acids.

This clone turned up a few times. The chain joins TRBV29-1 to TRBJ1-4; perhaps TRBD1 as D (5 bases). CDR1 and CDR2 (germline): SQVTM, ANQGSEA. There are 13 residues in the CDR3. V gave up 5 bases and J gave up 7 bases, with 14 bases separating them. The chain's CDR3 is CSVSGGGIEKLFF. The CDR3 DNA follows: TGCAGCGTTTCGGGGGGAGGAATTGAAAAACTGTTTTTT.

The CDR3 here is CASSQEARGETQYF. CDR3 DNA sequence: TGTGCCAGCAGCCAAGAGGCGAGGGGAGAGACCCAGTACTTC. The V gene is TRBV4-2, the J gene TRBJ2-5; D might be TRBD1 or TRBD2, each matching 5 bases. Germline V lookup: CDR1 LGHNA, CDR2 YNFKEQ. V lost 0 bases and J lost 4, with 9 bases in between. This CDR3 comprises 14 residues.

This clone has more than one count but fewer than ten. The genes are TRBV7-2 and TRBJ1-2; 9 bases map to TRBD1. With V trimmed by 5 bases and J by 4 bases, 8 bases remained unmatched. The CDR3 has 15 residues. Per germline, CDR1 SGHTA and CDR2 FQGNSA. The CDR3: CASSPGQGTIYGYTF. The CDR3 nucleotides read TGTGCCAGCAGCCCGGGACAGGGTACTATCTATGGCTACACCTTC.

Only a few counts were recorded for this clone. The chain combines TRBV4-1 with TRBJ2-1; 12 positions agree with TRBD1. J was trimmed by 7 bases and V by 2 bases; bases with no gene match: 9. This CDR3 is 17 amino acids long. Germline CDR1 and CDR2: MGHRA and YSYEKL. The CDR3 coding sequence is TGCGCCAGCAGCCAACCCCCCGGGACAGGGGGCCTTAATGAGCAGTTCTTC. Translation gives CASSQPPGTGGLNEQFF.

This clone was counted only a few times. The chain employs TRBV6-4 and TRBJ2-2; 7 nucleotides align to TRBD2. The V gene's germline CDR1 is MRHNA and CDR2 SNTAGT. The CDR3 loop spans 12 amino acids. V was clipped by 11 bases and J by 1 base; unmatched bases: 1. CDR3 nucleotides: TGTGCCGCTAGCGGGAACACCGGGGAGCTGTTTTTT. Translating gives CAASGNTGELFF.

In this sample, this clone turned up a few times. V usage is TRBV7-2 and J usage is TRBJ1-2; TRBD1 agrees at 10 bases. V shed 1 base and J 9 bases; nucleotides not matched to a gene: 8. Germline V lookup: CDR1 SGHTA, CDR2 FQGNSA. This CDR3 region has 15 residues. CDR3 sequence (DNA): TGTGCCAGCAGCTTAGGCTGGACAGGGGGACTAAGCTACACCTTC. Residues: CASSLGWTGGLSYTF.

The V call is TRBV6-5, the J call TRBJ2-3; D may be TRBD2 (6 bases). The CDR3 length is 14 residues. Germline values: CDR1 MNHEY, CDR2 SVGAGI. V was shortened by 6 bases and J by 4 bases, with 14 bases between the two germline ends. The CDR3 region has the DNA TGTGCCAGCAGAATGACTAGAACCTCAGATACGCAGTATTTT. This sequence encodes CASRMTRTSDTQYF.

This clone appeared a few times. V is TRBV11-3 and J is TRBJ2-1; D unclear. V was pared by 4 bases and J by 4 bases, with 11 bases between. The CDR3 totals 14 residues. The germline V gene has CDR1 SGHNT and CDR2 YENEEA. CDR3 loop: CASSSRVGYNEQFF. The DNA of the CDR3 is TGTGCCAGCAGCTCCCGGGTAGGGTACAATGAGCAGTTCTTC.